This TCR beta chain was retrieved from a study of cytomegalovirus exposure and HLA in healthy donors. Donors were drawn from the approximately 120-subject validation cohort, separate from the approximately 680-subject first cohort. Findings of the study overall: The study recorded 160 or so TCR beta chains that were cytomegalovirus-associated. Published work reported that the classifier diagnosed cytomegalovirus status with high specificity and sensitivity. According to a subsequent analysis, TCR clusters from the first cohort were inclined to appear together in the 100 to 150 validation repertoires.

Libraries were prepared by immunoSEQ multiplex PCR; TCRdb keeps only in-frame clonotypes and omits some of them. The data show 200,000 or so clones, roughly 88% seen once. As regards this clone: What it binds is not known.

The receptor was derived from a woman aged 25 to 39 in good health and CMV-seropositive. The specimen was PBMCs.

The CDR3 here is CASSSWSQGLVDYGYTF. As DNA, the CDR3 is TGTGCCAGCAGTTCCTGGAGCCAGGGTCTTGTTGACTATGGCTACACCTTC. The chain joins TRBV28 to TRBJ1-2, with D possibly being TRBD1 (5 bases). The CDR3 consists of 17 residues. V lost 4 bases to trimming and J lost 3 bases, with 21 bases between them. Germline-derived CDR1 and CDR2 are MDHEN and SYDVKM.